This passage covers 23 T cell receptor beta chains from one sample sequenced in a study of control samples from healthy donors and cancer patients. Clones were sequenced by immunoSEQ multiplex PCR, and TCRdb holds only the in-frame ones, with some missing. The sample lists roughly 170,000 clones; approximately 91% were seen once. Material: blood. Receptors were obtained from a woman aged 40 to 50 in good health.

The chain is built from TRBV7-9 and TRBJ1-1; 8 nucleotides line up with TRBD1. The V and J ends lost 5 bases and 0 bases, in that order; junction bases with no gene match: 5. The V gene's germline CDR1 is SEHNR and CDR2 FQNEAQ (reference sequence). This CDR3 has 15 residues. CDR3 region: CASSVATGVNTEAFF. The CDR3 DNA reads as TGTGCCAGCAGCGTCGCGACAGGGGTGAACACTGAAGCTTTCTTT.

The V call is TRBV12-3 or TRBV12-4, the J call TRBJ1-2; perhaps TRBD1 as D (6 bases). V lost 5 bases to trimming and J lost 6 bases, with 13 bases between them. The CDR3 totals 13 residues. As DNA, the CDR3 is TGTGCCAGCAGTCCGGGGGCCGGGGATGGCTACACCTTC. Protein product: CASSPGAGDGYTF.

The rearrangement joins TRBV19 to TRBJ2-5; TRBD2 is a possible D gene (5 bases). The germline V and J ends were trimmed by 5 bases and 5 bases, with 12 bases remaining between them. Germline loops: CDR1 LNHDA, CDR2 SQIVND (reference sequence). The CDR3 runs 13 residues. CDR3 sequence (DNA): TGTGCCAGTAGTCCTTCGGGATGGGAGACCCAGTACTTC. Translation: CASSPSGWETQYF.

The chain couples TRBV6-5 to TRBJ1-2; D might be TRBD1 (5 bases). With 6 bases removed from V and 5 bases from J, the gap between germline ends came to 13 bases. Germline loops: CDR1 MNHEY, CDR2 SVGAGI. The CDR3 length is 13 residues. CDR3 sequence (DNA): TGTGCCAGCAGGCAGGTGGGGACGTATGGCTACACCTTC. This translates into CASRQVGTYGYTF.

This sequence joins TRBV19 and TRBJ1-1; a weak D match, TRBD1 (5 bases). Germline V lookup: CDR1 LNHDA, CDR2 SQIVND (reference sequence). Trimming took off 6 bases at V and 0 bases at J, with 14 bases between the two ends. The CDR3 totals 15 residues. The CDR3 loop reads CASRLGPSVNTEAFF. In nucleotides, the CDR3 is TGTGCCAGTAGATTGGGACCGAGTGTGAACACTGAAGCTTTCTTT.

This clone was seen many times. The genes are TRBV4-1 and TRBJ1-1, with 7 positions matching TRBD1. The CDR3 consists of 15 residues. Per the germline V gene, CDR1 is MGHRA and CDR2 is YSYEKL. Unmatched junction bases numbered 8, after V lost 1 base and J lost 6 bases. The CDR3 reads CASSQVEGAPAEAFF. The CDR3 nucleotides read TGCGCCAGCAGCCAAGTGGAGGGGGCGCCAGCTGAAGCTTTCTTT.

The chain couples TRBV25-1 to TRBJ2-3; TRBD1 might be the D (6 bases). CDR1 MGHDK and CDR2 SYGVNS come from the germline V gene. With 10 bases removed from V and 4 bases from J, the gap between germline ends came to 15 bases. This CDR3 is built from 13 residues. The CDR3 region has the DNA TGTGCCACGGAGGTAGCAGGGGCAGATACGCAGTATTTT. Encoded protein: CATEVAGADTQYF.

A few counts support this clone. V is TRBV19 and J is TRBJ2-1; D gene uncertain. CDR1 and CDR2 from the germline V gene are LNHDA and SQIVND (reference sequence). This CDR3 has 14 amino acids. Trimming shortened V by 5 bases and J by 0 bases, and 8 bases separated the two germline ends. Here the CDR3 reads CASSPHSSYNEQFF. CDR3 coding DNA: TGTGCCAGTAGTCCCCACAGCTCCTACAATGAGCAGTTCTTC.

The chain recombines TRBV6-1 with TRBJ2-1; D is unresolved. The length of the CDR3 is 15 residues. Deletions cut 3 bases from V and 7 bases from J, with 16 bases between. Germline V gene sequence: CDR1 MNHNS, CDR2 SASEGT. CDR3 DNA sequence: TGTGCCAGCAGTGATTGGGCTCCTGTACGTAATGAGCAGTTCTTC. This sequence encodes CASSDWAPVRNEQFF.

This sequence joins TRBV7-9 and TRBJ2-3; D perhaps matches TRBD2 (7 bases). Germline assignment: CDR1 SEHNR and CDR2 FQNEAQ (reference sequence). Trimming took 11 bases from V and 4 from J, leaving 19 bases between them. There are 14 residues in the CDR3. The CDR3 is CAALRGGTADTQYF. CDR3 DNA sequence: TGTGCCGCCCTGAGGGGGGGGACGGCAGATACGCAGTATTTT.

The V and J genes are TRBV2 and TRBJ2-1; TRBD1 aligns across 7 bases. Trimming cost V 10 bases and J 10 bases; bases outside gene matches: 10. This CDR3 has 12 residues. Germline V gives CDR1 SNHLY, CDR2 FYNNEI. The CDR3: CAIMLQGDEQFF. The CDR3 coding sequence is TGTGCCATCATGCTCCAGGGGGACGAGCAGTTCTTC.

This chain joins TRBV27 and TRBJ2-7; a weak D match, TRBD2 (6 bases). The CDR3 contains 13 residues. Trimming removed 5 bases at V and 6 bases at J, with 14 bases between. Looked up from germline, CDR1 is MNHEY and CDR2 is SMNVEV (reference sequence). Here the CDR3 reads CASSPSGTSEQYF. The CDR3 DNA follows: TGTGCCAGCAGTCCCTCCGGGACTTCCGAGCAGTACTTC.

The V call is TRBV7-9, the J call TRBJ1-1, with 8 bases lining up with TRBD1. CDR1 is SEHNR and CDR2 is FQNEAQ in the germline V gene (reference sequence). V lost 3 bases and J lost 1; bases outside the gene matches: 7. CDR3 length: 16 residues. In DNA form, the CDR3 reads TGTGCCAGCAGCTTTCTAGTCAGGGGGCGGAACACTGAAGCTTTCTTT. Its translation is CASSFLVRGRNTEAFF.

V and J are TRBV7-9 and TRBJ1-4; no firm D call. Trimming pared 3 bases from V and 8 bases from J, leaving 16 bases between. This CDR3 has 15 residues. Germline-derived CDR1 and CDR2 are SEHNR and FQNEAQ (reference sequence). CDR3 in amino acids: CASSFYGPEGEKLFF. CDR3 nucleotides: TGTGCCAGCAGCTTTTATGGGCCGGAAGGGGAAAAACTGTTTTTT.

The chain recombines TRBV28 with TRBJ1-1; 9 positions match TRBD1. Trimming cost V 4 bases and J 5 bases; bases outside gene matches: 8. The CDR3 is made up of 15 amino acids. Germline CDR1 and CDR2: MDHEN and SYDVKM. The CDR3 sequence is CASSSPDRGATEAFF. The DNA for the CDR3 is TGTGCCAGCAGTTCTCCAGACAGGGGGGCGACTGAAGCTTTCTTT.

This clone was found once. The chain combines TRBV7-2 with TRBJ2-3, with D perhaps matching TRBD2 (7 bases). Germline CDR1 is SGHTA and CDR2 is FQGNSA. Trimming shortened V by 4 bases and J by 5 bases, and 22 bases separated the two germline ends. The CDR3 runs to 17 residues. For the CDR3, the DNA is TGTGCCAGCAGCTGGGGGGCTGGCGGGGGCCGGTTAGATACGCAGTATTTT. Residues: CASSWGAGGGRLDTQYF.

The genes are TRBV6-4 and TRBJ1-2; D unresolved. Germline CDR1 MRHNA, CDR2 SNTAGT. This CDR3 contains 10 residues. Trimming left V 8 bases short and J 4 bases short, with 5 bases between. The CDR3 reads CASPRYGYTF. In DNA, the CDR3 is TGTGCCAGCCCTCGCTATGGCTACACCTTC.

This chain joins TRBV11-2 and TRBJ2-1; TRBD2 matches 14 bases. After removal of 5 bases from V and 8 bases from J, the junction contained 8 bases not matched to a gene. Germline-derived CDR1 and CDR2 are SGHAT and FQNNGV. The CDR3 length is 16 residues. CDR3 sequence (DNA): TGTGCCAGCAGCGTCAGACTAGCGGGGGGGCCAGATGAGCAGTTCTTC. This codes for CASSVRLAGGPDEQFF.

This chain links TRBV3-1 (or the pseudogene TRBV3-2) with TRBJ1-2; no firm D call. This CDR3 region has 15 residues. V lost 2 bases, J lost 3 bases, and 13 bases lay in between. Germline V CDR1 and CDR2: LGHDT, YNNKEL (reference sequence). The CDR3: CASSQLPGIDYGYTF. The CDR3 coding sequence is TGTGCCAGCAGCCAACTTCCCGGGATCGACTATGGCTACACCTTC.

The chain couples TRBV7-6 to TRBJ1-2; tentative D call: TRBD1 (6 bases). The V gene lost 0 bases and the J gene lost 1 base, with 15 bases spanning the gap. Germline loops: CDR1 SGHVS, CDR2 FNYEAQ. The CDR3 spans 17 residues. CDR3 region: CASSLAGGLPGNYGYTF. As DNA, the CDR3 is TGTGCCAGCAGCTTAGCCGGGGGGCTCCCCGGTAACTATGGCTACACCTTC.

The chain is built from TRBV5-6 and TRBJ1-2; the match to TRBD1 covers 9 bases. The V segment lost 4 bases and the J segment 4 bases; nucleotides outside the gene matches: 14. The CDR3 spans 17 residues. Germline loops: CDR1 SGHDT, CDR2 YYEEEE. DNA for the CDR3: TGTGCCAGCAGCCCGGCCGGACAGGGGAGTAGGGTCTATGGCTACACCTTC. It specifies CASSPAGQGSRVYGYTF.

This chain uses TRBV14 with TRBJ2-2; D gene uncertain. The germline gives CDR1 SGHDN, CDR2 FVKESK. The CDR3 consists of 14 residues. V shed 1 base and J shed 5 bases, with 8 bases lying between them. In nucleotides, the CDR3 is TGTGCCAGCAGCCAAGGGTGGGTGACCGGGGAGCTGTTTTTT. It codes for CASSQGWVTGELFF.

The chain links TRBV4-2 to TRBJ2-3; 9 bases agree with TRBD2. Germline V gene sequence: CDR1 LGHNA, CDR2 YNFKEQ. This CDR3 contains 18 residues. Trimming at V came to 0 bases and at J to 3 bases, leaving 10 bases not matched to a gene. CDR3 loop: CASSQDGRGGEKTDTQYF. DNA for the CDR3: TGTGCCAGCAGCCAAGATGGGCGCGGGGGGGAGAAGACAGATACGCAGTATTTT.